This TCR beta chain appears in the sequencing data of a study of STAT5B mutations in CD4+ large granular lymphocyte leukemia. Study observations and caveats: Compared with healthy controls (2/35), patient top clones favored TRBV06 (8/27). The CD4+ versus CD8+ T-LGLL clonality difference may reflect limited sample size. Main leukemic clonotypes were patient-specific, but about 25% appeared at low frequency elsewhere.

This clone was detected a few times. Its antigen is unidentified. The CDR3 loop spans 14 amino acids. CDR1 is KGHSH and CDR2 is LQKENI in the germline V gene. V was pared by 6 bases and J by 4 bases, with 13 bases between. Assay used: immunoSEQ multiplex PCR; TCRdb lists only in-frame clones, some missing. The sample holds approximately 30,000 clones, about four fifths seen once. Control samples were healthy donors' buffy coats. V usage is TRBV18 and J usage is TRBJ1-3, with D perhaps TRBD1 (6 bases). The TCR originated in a human donor in good health. Input material: CD4+ T cells from blood buffy coats. The CDR3 nucleotides read TGTGCCAGCTCCGAACAGGGTTCCGGAAACACCATATATTTT. This encodes CASSEQGSGNTIYF.